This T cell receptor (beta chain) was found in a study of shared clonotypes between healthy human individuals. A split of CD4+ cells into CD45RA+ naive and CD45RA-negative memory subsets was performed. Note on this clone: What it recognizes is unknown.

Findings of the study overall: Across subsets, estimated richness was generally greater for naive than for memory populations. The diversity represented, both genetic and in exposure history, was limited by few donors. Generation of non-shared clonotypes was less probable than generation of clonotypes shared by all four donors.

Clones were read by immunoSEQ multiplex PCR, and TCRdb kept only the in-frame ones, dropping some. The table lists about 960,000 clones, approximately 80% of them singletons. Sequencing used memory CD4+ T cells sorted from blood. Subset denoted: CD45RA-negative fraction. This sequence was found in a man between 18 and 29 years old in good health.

This CDR3 reads CASSEVGTLGEKLFF. Written as DNA, the CDR3 is TGTGCCAGCAGTGAAGTAGGGACCCTGGGTGAAAAACTGTTTTTT. The chain employs TRBV2 and TRBJ1-4; TRBD1 might be the D (5 bases). Per the germline V gene, CDR1 is SNHLY and CDR2 is FYNNEI. The CDR3 totals 15 residues. Trimming shortened V by 1 base and J by 7 bases, and 13 bases separated the two germline ends.